This T cell receptor (beta chain) was sequenced during a study of OX40 agonist ivuxolimab in advanced cancers. Looking at the study overall: Patients with prior anti-PD-1, anti-PD-L1 or anti-CTLA-4 therapy were eligible; 35% to 50% had some.

Some clones are missing from TCRdb's copy, which holds only in-frame ones; the method was immunoSEQ multiplex PCR. The sample holds fewer than 200,000 clones, approximately 94% seen once. Germline V gene data show CDR1 as SGHTA and CDR2 as FQGNSA. The CDR3 is 12 amino acids. The V and J ends lost 2 bases and 8 bases respectively, with 7 bases between them. The source material was CD4+ or CD8+ T cells sorted from blood, sampled in a trial of the OX40 agonist ivuxolimab. This chain connects TRBV7-2 to TRBJ2-1, with unresolved D. The TCR comes from an adult with an advanced solid tumor such as melanoma, head and neck, liver or kidney cancer. The CDR3 here is CASSLFGYEQFF. The CDR3 nucleotides read TGTGCCAGCAGCTTATTTGGATATGAGCAGTTCTTC.